The 4 T cell receptor beta chains in this list originate from one sample, sequenced in a study of lymphopenia after photon versus proton radiotherapy. Data came from immunoSEQ multiplex PCR; TCRdb stores just in-frame clones and leaves some out. This table has 40,000 to 45,000 clones, 70% to 90% appearing once. The material sequenced was peripheral blood, taken from a patient treated with proton-based radiotherapy. All receptors derive from a woman in her 70s with pancreatic cancer. Some clones in this sample may be carry-over from other donors' samples.

The chain is built from TRBV7-8 and TRBJ2-2; D gene uncertain. This CDR3 spans 15 amino acids. The germline CDR1 and CDR2 sequences are SGHVS and FQNEAQ. Trimming took 1 base from V and 0 from J, leaving 6 bases between them. DNA for the CDR3: TGTGCCAGCAGCTTAGTTTCCGCGAACACCGGGGAGCTGTTTTTT. Translation: CASSLVSANTGELFF.

This clone was seen just once. This chain joins TRBV19 and TRBJ2-1; 10 bases map to TRBD1. Looked up from germline, CDR1 is LNHDA and CDR2 is SQIVND (reference sequence). V shed 6 bases, J shed 1 base, and the junction held 6 bases outside the gene matches. The CDR3 contains 16 residues. CDR3 sequence reads: CASSGDRGRSYNEQFF. The CDR3 DNA reads TGTGCCAGTAGCGGGGACAGGGGTAGGTCCTACAATGAGCAGTTCTTC. The entire variable domain, with the rest obtained from reference TRBV19 and TRBJ2-1, is as follows: DGGITQSPKYLFRKEGQNVTLSCEQNLNHDAMYWYRQDPGQGLRLIYYSQIVNDFQKGDIAEGYSVSREKKESFPLTVTSAQKNPTAFYLCASSGDRGRSYNEQFFGPGTRLTVL.

The chain recombines TRBV6-6 with TRBJ1-2, with D possibly matching TRBD1 (5 bases). CDR1 and CDR2 (germline): MNHNY, SVGAGI (reference sequence). The CDR3 consists of 13 residues. Trimming removed 6 bases from V and 2 bases from J, with 10 bases in between. The CDR3 DNA is TGTGCCAGCAGCGCGACAGAAAACTATGGCTACACCTTC. Amino acids: CASSATENYGYTF.

This chain connects TRBV6-5 to TRBJ1-2; 8 positions agree with TRBD1. With 8 bases clipped from V and 3 bases from J, the junction kept 11 bases outside the gene matches. This CDR3 is 15 amino acids long. Per germline, CDR1 MNHEY and CDR2 SVGAGI. Written as DNA, the CDR3 is TGTGCCAGCCGAGGACAGGGAGGTACCGACTATGGCTACACCTTC. As protein: CASRGQGGTDYGYTF.